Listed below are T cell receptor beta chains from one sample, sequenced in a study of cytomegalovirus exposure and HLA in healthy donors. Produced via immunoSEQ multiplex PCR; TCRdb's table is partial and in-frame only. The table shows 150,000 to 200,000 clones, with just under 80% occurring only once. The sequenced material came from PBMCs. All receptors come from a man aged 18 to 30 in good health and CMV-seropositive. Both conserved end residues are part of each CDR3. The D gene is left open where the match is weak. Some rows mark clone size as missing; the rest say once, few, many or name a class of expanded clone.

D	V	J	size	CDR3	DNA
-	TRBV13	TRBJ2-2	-	CASSLTKTGELFF	TGTGCCAGCAGTTTAACTAAGACCGGGGAGCTGTTTTTT
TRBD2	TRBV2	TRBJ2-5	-	CASSRLAGGGAVAQYF	TGTGCCAGCAGTCGACTAGCGGGAGGTGGGGCCGTGGCCCAGTACTTC
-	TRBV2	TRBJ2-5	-	CASSDRVGGPKTQYF	TGTGCCAGCAGCGACCGAGTGGGGGGGCCTAAGACCCAGTACTTC
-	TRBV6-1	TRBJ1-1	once	CASSSVIPDKAFF	TGTGCCAGCAGTTCCGTAATCCCAGATAAAGCTTTCTTT
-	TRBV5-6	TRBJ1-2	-	CASSLGGAGYGYTF	TGTGCCAGCAGCTTGGGGGGCGCAGGCTATGGCTACACCTTC
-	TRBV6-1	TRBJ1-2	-	CASSPDSYGYTF	TGTGCCAGCAGTCCGGACAGCTATGGCTACACCTTC
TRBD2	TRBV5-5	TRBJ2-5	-	CASSFPQSLAGEVQETQYF	TGTGCCAGCAGCTTTCCCCAGAGTCTAGCGGGAGAAGTCCAAGAGACCCAGTACTTC
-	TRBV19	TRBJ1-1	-	CASSKDRDTEAFF	TGTGCCAGTAGTAAGGACAGAGACACTGAAGCTTTCTTT
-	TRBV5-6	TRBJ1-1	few	CASSLVRAGDTEAFF	TGTGCCAGCAGCTTGGTCAGGGCGGGAGACACTGAAGCTTTCTTT
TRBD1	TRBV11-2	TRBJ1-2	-	CASSLLGQTYTF	TGTGCCAGCAGCCTATTGGGACAGACCTACACCTTC
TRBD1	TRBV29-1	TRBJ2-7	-	CSARTGTYEQYF	TGCAGCGCCCGGACAGGGACCTACGAGCAGTACTTC
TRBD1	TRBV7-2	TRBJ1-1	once	CASSLDRGLSTEAFF	TGTGCCAGCAGCTTGGACAGGGGGCTGAGCACTGAAGCTTTCTTT
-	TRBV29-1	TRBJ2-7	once	CSASPAGYEQYF	TGCAGCGCCTCTCCCGCAGGCTACGAGCAGTACTTC
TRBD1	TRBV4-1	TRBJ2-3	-	CASSRMMTGRRTDTQYF	TGCGCCAGCAGCCGCATGATGACAGGGCGAAGGACAGATACGCAGTATTTT
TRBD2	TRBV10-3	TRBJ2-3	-	CAISSGSSTDTQYF	TGTGCCATCAGCAGCGGGAGCAGCACAGATACGCAGTATTTT
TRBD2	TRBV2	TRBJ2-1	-	CASQLAVYNEQFF	TGTGCCAGCCAACTAGCGGTCTACAATGAGCAGTTCTTC
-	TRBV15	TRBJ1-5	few	CATSREAPGRYQPQHF	TGTGCCACCAGCAGAGAGGCGCCAGGCCGATATCAGCCCCAGCATTTT
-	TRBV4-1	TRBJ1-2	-	CASSDLEQGNYGYTF	TGCGCCAGCAGTGATCTAGAACAGGGAAACTATGGCTACACCTTC
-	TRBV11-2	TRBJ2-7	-	CASSLSRGLYEQYF	TGTGCCAGCAGCCTGTCCAGGGGTCTTTACGAGCAGTACTTC
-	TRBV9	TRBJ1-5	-	CASSVGQPNQPQHF	TGTGCCAGCAGCGTGGGACAACCCAATCAGCCCCAGCATTTT
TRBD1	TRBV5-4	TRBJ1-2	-	CASSLAGQGARGYTF	TGTGCCAGCAGCTTGGCTGGGCAGGGGGCGCGAGGCTACACCTTC
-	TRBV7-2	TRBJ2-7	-	CASSPLGGQIPTEQYF	TGTGCCAGCAGCCCCCTGGGGGGACAGATTCCCACCGAGCAGTACTTC
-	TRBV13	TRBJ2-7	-	CASSSRVPYEQYF	TGTGCCAGCAGCTCCAGGGTACCCTACGAGCAGTACTTC
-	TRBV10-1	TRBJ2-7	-	CASSESGSYEQYF	TGCGCCAGCAGTGAGTCCGGTTCCTACGAGCAGTACTTC
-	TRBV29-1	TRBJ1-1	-	CSVDRVGTEAFF	TGCAGCGTTGACAGGGTGGGCACTGAAGCTTTCTTT
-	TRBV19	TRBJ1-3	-	CASSIVKGEVRNTIYF	TGTGCCAGTAGTATAGTAAAAGGGGAAGTCAGAAACACCATATATTTT
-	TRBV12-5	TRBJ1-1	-	CASGFGDNEAFF	TGTGCTAGTGGTTTTGGGGACAATGAAGCTTTCTTT
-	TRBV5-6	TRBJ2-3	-	CASSLKGGGYTDTQYF	TGTGCCAGCAGTCTGAAGGGTGGGGGCTACACAGATACGCAGTATTTT
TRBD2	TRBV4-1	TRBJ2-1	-	CASSQPTSGGNEQFF	TGCGCCAGCAGCCAACCGACTAGCGGAGGCAATGAGCAGTTCTTC
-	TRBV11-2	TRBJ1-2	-	CASSLGGFEGYTF	TGTGCCAGCAGCCTGGGGGGGTTTGAGGGCTACACCTTC
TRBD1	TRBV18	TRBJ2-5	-	CASSPRQGGQETQYF	TGTGCCAGCTCGCCCCGACAGGGTGGCCAAGAGACCCAGTACTTC
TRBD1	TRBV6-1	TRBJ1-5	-	CASSEWDRGYYSNQPQHF	TGTGCCAGCAGTGAGTGGGACAGGGGGTACTATAGCAATCAGCCCCAGCATTTT
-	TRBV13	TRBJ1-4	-	CASSLGPRQLFF	TGTGCCAGCAGCTTAGGACCTAGACAACTGTTTTTT
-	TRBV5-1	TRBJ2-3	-	CASSSRSGTDTQYF	TGCGCCAGCAGCTCACGTAGCGGCACAGATACGCAGTATTTT
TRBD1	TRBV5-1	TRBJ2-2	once	CASSREQGATTGELFF	TGCGCCAGCAGCCGAGAACAGGGGGCGACCACCGGGGAGCTGTTTTTT
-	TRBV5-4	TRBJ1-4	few	CASRPRPQEEKLFF	TGTGCCAGCAGGCCCCGACCGCAGGAAGAAAAACTGTTTTTT
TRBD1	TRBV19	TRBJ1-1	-	CASLQGLHTEAFF	TGTGCCAGCCTACAGGGGCTTCACACTGAAGCTTTCTTT
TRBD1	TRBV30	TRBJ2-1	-	CAWGQGFYNEQFF	TGTGCCTGGGGACAGGGTTTCTACAATGAGCAGTTCTTC
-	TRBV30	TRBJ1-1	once	CAWTGGLSHTEAFF	TGTGCCTGGACGGGGGGCTTAAGCCACACTGAAGCTTTCTTT
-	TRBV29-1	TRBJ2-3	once	CSVRGGDTDTQYF	TGCAGCGTTAGGGGGGGTGACACAGATACGCAGTATTTT
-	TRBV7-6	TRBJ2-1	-	CASSLVRDLNEQFF	TGTGCCAGCAGCTTAGTACGAGATTTGAATGAGCAGTTCTTC
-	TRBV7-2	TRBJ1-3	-	CASSYDSSGNTIYF	TGTGCCAGCAGCTACGACAGCTCTGGAAACACCATATATTTT
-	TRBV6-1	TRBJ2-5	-	CASQLERIAETQYF	TGTGCCAGCCAACTCGAGAGGATCGCAGAGACCCAGTACTTC
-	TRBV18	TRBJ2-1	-	CASSPLAAYNEQFF	TGTGCCAGCTCACCATTGGCTGCCTACAATGAGCAGTTCTTC
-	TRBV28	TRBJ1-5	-	CASSFVSGGSQPQHF	TGTGCCAGCAGTTTCGTGTCGGGGGGTTCGCAGCCCCAGCATTTT
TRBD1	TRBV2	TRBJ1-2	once	CASHWTGIPNDYGYTF	TGTGCCAGCCATTGGACAGGTATCCCGAATGACTATGGCTACACCTTC
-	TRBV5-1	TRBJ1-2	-	CASSWGSGDYGYTF	TGCGCCAGCAGCTGGGGGTCAGGGGACTATGGCTACACCTTC
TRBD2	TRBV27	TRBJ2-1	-	CASSSGLAAYNEQFF	TGTGCCAGCAGTTCGGGACTAGCGGCCTACAATGAGCAGTTCTTC